This paragraph covers one TCR beta chain sequence. This clonotype occurred many times. The target of this receptor is not known. Base quality data are lacking; no much larger clone is found one base away. For repertoire sequencing, TCR beta CDR3 regions were amplified from RNA transcripts. A first-round RT-PCR used HTBI primers with the Qiagen OneStep RT-PCR kit, followed by a second-round multiplex PCR, size selection and purification. Libraries were sequenced on an Illumina HiSeq2000 using paired-end 100 bp reads. On the study's bioinformatics: SOAPnuke was used to process the reads, removing any read that contained adapters or uncalled bases, had a mean Phred below 15, or lacked an exact match to the constant primer or identifier. High-quality paired reads were merged with COPE v1.2.5. Each unique nucleotide sequence was defined as a clonotype, and clonotypes were aligned to IMGT TRB V, D and J references with MiTCR v1.1. Analysis was restricted to V-J combinations with a frequency above 0.0001, which covered about 99% of repertoires. For each V-J combination, a TCR clonal expansion and chaos score was defined as the ratio of F50 clonal expansion to chaos observed in the TCRdist matrix. Welch's t-statistics and random forest were used to reduce features to some 13 V-J combinations, which were fed into a naive Bayes classifier. Thyroid-blood repertoire similarity was quantified with the Morisita-Horn index. Using fastp trimming at Q25 and MiXCR clonotype assembly, TCRdb reanalyzed the public sequencing data and kept in-frame beta chains. Each entry is one CDR3 protein sequence, shown with its most common DNA and genes. These V and J calls originate from TCRdb's pipeline instead of the authors' own analysis. The table for this sample lists 500,000 to 700,000 distinct CDR3 sequences; about 20% of them were counted only once. The ten top clones hold approximately 7% of the sample.

A patient counted as having stable hyperthyroidism if there was no progression to ophthalmopathy within 18 months of follow-up. Patients with hyperthyroidism were aged 18 to 65 years, had been newly diagnosed, and had a disease duration of less than 2 months. Patients with other autoimmune diseases, uncontrolled infections, pregnancy or lactation were excluded. Diagnosis was based on clinical symptoms, serum thyroxine, TRAb, thyroid ultrasound and orbital computed tomography. Ficoll-Paque density gradient centrifugation was used to isolate PBMCs from 10 ml of fresh peripheral blood. Total RNA was extracted with Trizol reagent and quality-checked on an Agilent 2100 Bioanalyzer. This record comes from a study of Graves' ophthalmopathy and Graves' hyperthyroidism (dated by TCRdb to 2016 to 2019). About the study as a whole: Peripheral blood was collected before any treatment was given, at the time of initial diagnosis. In over 5 hyperthyroidism patients, the T-cell repertoire of thyroid tissue was compared with the T-cell repertoire of blood. An independent validation cohort comprised around 20 hyperthyroidism patients and some 16 patients who later progressed from hyperthyroidism to ophthalmopathy. To explore V-J signatures that distinguish ophthalmopathy from hyperthyroidism, a discovery set of under 110 patients was enrolled, made up of 40 to 45 with ophthalmopathy and around 60 with stable hyperthyroidism. TCR beta repertoire signatures were used to distinguish Graves' ophthalmopathy from Graves' hyperthyroidism and to predict progression to ophthalmopathy. The 100 or so discovery patients were divided at random into training and test sets in a 7:3 ratio. Once sampling was done, hyperthyroidism patients were given methimazole at a starting dose of 30 mg daily, while ophthalmopathy patients were given high-dose intravenous methylprednisolone. In total, some 130 blood samples were TCR-sequenced: some 40 ophthalmopathy, roughly 77 hyperthyroidism and some 17 hyperthyroidism-to-ophthalmopathy patients.

Findings and caveats that apply to the study as a whole: In validation, the model predicted ophthalmopathy progression with about 70% sensitivity and about 77% specificity; roughly 11 predicted patients were CT-confirmed with GO in a median of approximately 6.5 months. Most of the expanded thyroid clonotypes with a frequency above 0.001 were also detected in blood, and it was suggested that the thyroid immune response may be reflected by blood repertoires. The 13-signature model separated ophthalmopathy from stable hyperthyroidism with around 90% sensitivity and around 84% specificity in cross-validation, and 80%/75% in the test set. Sample size was not statistically predetermined, and group allocation was not concealed from the investigators.

V drops 7 bases and J drops 3 bases, leaving 10 bases in between. From its cysteine to its phenylalanine, the CDR3 spans 13 amino acids. The retained sequence is limited to the CDR3, 39 bases, with the frame set at the first base. The germline V gene encodes CDR1 SGHAT and CDR2 FQNNGV. The sequence was collected from a woman aged 18-35 years with stable Graves' hyperthyroidism. Some clones in this sample may be carry-over from other donors' samples. Donor details come from another sample of the same person, matched by shared clones. The sequence is built from TRBV11-2 and TRBJ1-5, with no confident D gene call. The sequenced material came from peripheral blood. CDR3 region: CASTRGPNQPQHF. In nucleotide form, the sequence is TGTGCCAGCACCCGAGGGCCCAATCAGCCCCAGCATTTT. The CDR3 plus the reference TRBV11-2 and TRBJ1-5 genes for the other parts give the full variable domain: EAGVAQSPRYKIIEKRQSVAFWCNPISGHATLYWYQQILGQGPKLLIQFQNNGVVDDSQLPKDRFSAERLKGVDSTLKIQPAKLEDSAVYLCASTRGPNQPQHFGDGTRLSIL.